Detailed here is one T cell receptor (beta chain). Its binding antigen is unknown. Base qualities were left out, and no much larger clone turns up one base away. The method was the immunoSEQ multiplex PCR assay. A mixture of 60 forward primers for TCR Vbeta segments and 13 reverse primers for TCR Jbeta segments was used in the multiplex PCR. A multiplex PCR assay on genomic DNA amplified the CDR3 region of rearranged TCR beta genes. The amplified TCR beta libraries were sequenced on the Illumina HiSeq System as 87-base-pair reads. As for how the authors treated the data: A later analysis counted around 72 million unique TCR beta chains across the 650 to 800 repertoires, and some 11 million of these chains were shared by at least two donors. A nearest-neighbor algorithm error-corrected the raw reads and collapsed the reads into unique sequences, merging closely related sequences to remove PCR and sequencing errors. Alignment of CDR3 sequences to IMGT reference sequences was used to assign V, D and J gene segments. For a sequence to be retained, a match of at least six nucleotides was required to both a V gene segment and a J gene segment. Rearrangements were classified as productive when the CDR3 lacked stop codons and remained in frame with V and J, and all other rearrangements were classified as non-productive. CDR3 was defined according to IMGT convention as the region running from the second conserved V-encoded cysteine to the conserved J-encoded phenylalanine. The earlier analysis of around 640 of the donors excluded sequences that lacked an unambiguous match to a single V gene segment. An earlier analysis of 450 to 650 of the donors called V segments functional above 56.7% productive rearrangements and segregating when the between-donor standard deviation exceeded 5%. To diagnose cytomegalovirus status from the catalog of TCR beta chain sequences, a statistical classification framework was built. In a later analysis, TCR nucleotide sequences were compared against IMGT/GENE-DB human TR gene sequences so that V and J genes could be assigned. In a later analysis, CDR3 sequences and most-parsimonious VDJ recombination scenarios were assigned using the TCRdist pipeline. A later analysis defined each TCR beta chain by its CDR3 amino acid sequence plus V-gene family, and excluded reads lacking a unique V-gene family. To address suspected cross-contamination and a sequencing artifact, a later analysis removed 592 highly shared, low-generation-probability nucleotide sequences. For each public chain, a later analysis derived a clonal expansion index from normalized ranks of inferred template counts within each repertoire. In a later analysis, generation probabilities were computed using a VDJ recombination model fitted to out-of-frame rearrangements, and the results were checked against IGoR. Hypergeometric tests were used in a later analysis to score TCR-TCR, TCR-HLA and TCR-CMV co-occurrence, with a repertoire-size bias correction applied to the TCR pairs. To estimate false discovery rates, a later analysis permuted the HLA or CMV assignments 20 times. A later analysis grouped co-occurring TCRs with DBSCAN, adding TCRdist sequence similarity when clustering within HLA-allele-positive subsets. Repertoires with fewer than 30,000 or more than 120,000 public chains were left out of co-occurrence clustering, as were a handful of repertoires with anomalous nucleotide sharing. The table comes from immuneACCESS by way of TCRdb, which keeps in-frame sequences with V and J called. Part of the clones is missing from these tables; in studies checked, under half for an unresolved V gene and the rest for unknown reasons. That table furnishes V, J and clone size, whereas the DNA furnished D and trimming. The sample table records 99,000 or so clones; over 65% of these occur just once. The ten biggest clones cover more than 1.5% of the sample.

In total, approximately 610 healthy bone marrow donors made up the cohort. At the time of sampling, every cohort member was nominally healthy, though immune exposures that went unrecorded were likely present. The donor was CMV seronegative and was included in the group of approximately 350 seronegative cohort members. Each donor provided a peripheral blood sample, and peripheral blood mononuclear cells were used for TCR beta sequencing. The Qiagen DNeasy Blood Extraction Kit was used to extract genomic DNA from the blood cell samples. Based on the germline V gene, the CDR1 and CDR2 sequences are WSHSY and SAAADI. Including the terminal cysteine and phenylalanine, the CDR3 comprises 16 residues. Of the read, only the CDR3 DNA is kept; its 48 bases are in frame from base 1. Trimming takes 2 bases off V and 4 bases off J; junction bases not matched to a gene: 7. This sample is part of a study of cytomegalovirus exposure and HLA in healthy donors (dated by TCRdb to about 2017). General notes on the study: An earlier analysis of 587 of the donors reported approximately 280 Gb of sequence data and 117 million unique TCR beta sequences obtained from some 170 million T cells. Both class I and class II loci were covered by HLA typing, at four-digit resolution. The number of donors typed differed by locus, with about 629-640 for A, B, C, DRB1 and DQB1, over 500 for DQA1, about 610 for DPA1, and 450 to 480 for DPB1. Donor age, sex, ethnicity and CMV serostatus were compiled together with the repertoire data. A later genetic analysis took genome-wide SNP genotypes for about 65% of the 666 donors and used that subset as a discovery cohort. The study aimed to test whether signatures of past pathogen exposure could be identified by cataloging public T cell receptors. Among around 400 genotyped donors of the cohort, an average of around 250,000 unique TCR beta nucleotide sequences was sequenced per donor, of which about 18% were non-productive. The later analysis used no new phenotypic data to find candidate immune exposures, relying instead on TCR beta sequences and their occurrence across donors. An earlier analysis of roughly 600 of the donors used high-throughput TCR beta sequencing to judge whether each TCR beta V gene segment behaved as functional or pseudogenic. About 300 gigabases of sequencing data and 70 million to 100 million unique TCR sequences made up an early release that covered 500 to 650 HLA-typed donors. In addition to the first cohort of around 670 subjects, a separate validation cohort of 120 different subjects was used. Of the roughly 400 genotyped donors, over 70% fell in the genetic ancestry cluster associated with self-reported Caucasian donors. Roughly five DR-DQ haplotypes were treated as single units for association and clustering because of strong linkage in the cohort. High-throughput TCR immunosequencing, statistical association of individual TCRs with disease status, and machine learning were combined to predict cytomegalovirus infection status. The study used immunosequencing to profile the T cell repertoires of more than 650 subjects and linked those repertoires to cytomegalovirus serostatus. A later analysis re-analyzed previously published TCR beta repertoires from hundreds of donors and added high-resolution HLA genotyping to study TCR occurrence patterns. All discovery cohort repertoires had been generated using a single sequencing platform. What the study reported, not specific to this receptor: CMV serostatus was the only immune exposure information available for the cohort. The 87-base-pair reads could not distinguish some IMGT-functional V segments, including TRBV6-2 and TRBV6-3, so those segments were excluded. Because HLA typing was unavailable for some donors at each locus, only the typed subset was used in association tests. When HLA alleles, especially DR and DQ, strongly co-occurred, TCR associations were difficult to assign to individual alleles. Roughly uniform sequencing depth across donors was assumed in presence/absence analyses, although this assumption may not hold. A later genetic analysis associated a missense DCLRE1C variant with V-gene and J-gene trimming of TCR beta chains, and an independent cohort replicated the association. A later analysis found that HLA-associated TCR beta chains were more clonally expanded and had lower generation probabilities than equally common non-associated chains. Most TCR sequences were observed very rarely across donors, whereas some public TCRs were present in many individuals. According to the authors, the approach could potentially be generalized to other disease states and immunological phenotypes. In an earlier analysis of roughly 560 of the donors, most TCR beta V segments were observed in productive rearrangements about 90% or about 30% of the time, broadly matching IMGT annotations. Specific HLA alleles were associated with roughly 16,000 TCR beta sequences at a false discovery rate of 0.05 in a later analysis. In the study, 150 to 200 TCR beta chains were listed as associated with cytomegalovirus. Linkage disequilibrium might explain the correlated functional status among segregating V segments, but an unknown experimental factor could not be excluded. According to a later analysis, most CMV-associated TCR beta chains appeared to be HLA-restricted, and the HLA associations seemed to be driven largely by CMV exposure. In this cohort, only TCR beta chains were sequenced, and detectable features were limited by the absence of alpha or paired-chain data. In vitro tests confirmed that a few of the cytomegalovirus-associated TCR beta chains recognize cytomegalovirus antigens. The sequencing pipeline was judged likely to have produced a cluster of highly shared sequence variants as a technical artifact. A further reported finding was that TCR beta sequences accurately predicted the HLA-A and HLA-B alleles for most subjects in the first cohort. Around 16 rarely observed V segments, including chromosome 9 orphons, were excluded from the earlier analysis of a few hundred of the donors because counts were too low. Several of the top co-occurrence clusters appeared to be linked to parvovirus B19, influenza, CMV and Epstein-Barr virus, according to a later analysis. The classifier was reported to diagnose cytomegalovirus status with high specificity and sensitivity in both the original and validation cohorts. In a later genetic analysis, fewer N-insertions in productive TCRs were reported among donors in an Asian-associated ancestry cluster than the roughly 700-donor mean. A later analysis found that TCR association rates varied across HLA loci, with DRB1 alleles showing the most associated TCRs and HLA-C alleles the fewest.

What was sequenced was PBMCs. The rearrangement joined TRBV10-2 to TRBJ2-5, with TRBD2 identical over 10 junction bases. The origin of this receptor is a woman aged 40-49 years in good health and CMV-seronegative. CDR3 protein: CASSEPGLARGETQYF. Read as DNA, the sequence is TGCGCCAGCAGTGAGCCGGGACTAGCGAGGGGAGAGACCCAGTACTTC.